One sample yielded the 30 T cell receptor beta chains listed below, sequenced in a study of long-term antiretroviral therapy in people with HIV. Samples were assayed with immunoSEQ v3.0 at survey level. Assay: immunoSEQ multiplex PCR; the TCRdb copy retains only in-frame clones and omits some. The table shows 25,000 to 30,000 clones, with approximately 87% occurring only once. The sequences come from unsorted PBMCs, collected roughly 4.8 years after starting antiretroviral therapy. These receptors came from a man aged 40-50 years with HIV.

The CDR3 DNA reads as TGTGCCAGCAGCCCCCGGACTAGCGCATCCTACGAGCAGTACTTC. This encodes CASSPRTSASYEQYF. This chain connects TRBV7-8 to TRBJ2-7, with 9 positions matching TRBD2. CDR1 and CDR2 from the germline V gene are SGHVS and FQNEAQ. After removal of 5 bases from V and 1 base from J, the junction contained 6 bases not matched to a gene. The CDR3 is made up of 15 amino acids.

This clone was counted only a few times. The rearrangement joins TRBV10-1 to TRBJ1-1, with a tentative D call TRBD1 (5 bases). The CDR3 contains 14 residues. V lost 2 bases, J lost 0 bases, and 7 bases lay in between. Germline V gene sequence: CDR1 WNHNN, CDR2 SYGVQD (reference sequence). The CDR3 is CASSEGQMNTEAFF. CDR3 sequence (DNA): TGCGCCAGCAGTGAGGGACAAATGAACACTGAAGCTTTCTTT.

This chain joins TRBV5-4 and TRBJ2-3; 8 nucleotides match TRBD2. CDR3 size: 15 residues. From germline, CDR1 is SGHNT and CDR2 YYREEE (reference sequence). Losses at the gene ends were 4 bases for V and 0 bases for J; bases not matched to a gene: 4. The DNA for the CDR3 is TGTGCCAGCAGCCCAGCGGGGGCTAGCACAGATACGCAGTATTTT. Its protein is CASSPAGASTDTQYF.

This clone has a single count. V usage is TRBV4-3 and J usage is TRBJ2-7; 8 bases fit TRBD1. V lost 4 bases and J lost 1; bases outside the gene matches: 3. Germline-derived CDR1 and CDR2 are LGHNA and YSLEER. CDR3 length equals 14 residues. The CDR3 DNA reads as TGCGCCAGCAGCCCCGGGACAGGTTCCTACGAGCAGTACTTC. Protein: CASSPGTGSYEQYF.

This rearrangement joins TRBV29-1 to TRBJ2-7; 14 bases line up with TRBD2. This CDR3 is built from 13 residues. Germline-derived CDR1 and CDR2 are SQVTM and ANQGSEA. Unmatched junction bases numbered 4, after V lost 7 bases and J lost 5 bases. The CDR3 protein is CSGMGLAGDEQYF. CDR3 nucleotide sequence: TGCAGCGGGATGGGACTAGCGGGAGACGAGCAGTACTTC.

The chain has TRBV5-8 and TRBJ2-1, with D perhaps TRBD2 (6 bases). Trimming left V 3 bases short and J 0 bases short, with 10 bases between. Per the germline V gene, CDR1 is SGHTS and CDR2 is YDEGEE. The CDR3 sequence is 15 residues long. DNA for the CDR3: TGTGCCAGCAGCTGGCGGGGTAACTCCTACAATGAGCAGTTCTTC. This codes for CASSWRGNSYNEQFF.

The chain links TRBV5-5 to TRBJ1-4; D unclear. Germline V gives CDR1 SGHKS, CDR2 YYEKEE (reference sequence). Trimming removed 0 bases from V and 0 bases from J, with 9 bases in between. The CDR3 runs to 16 residues. The CDR3 DNA is TGTGCCAGCAGCTTGGGTCAGGACGCAACTAATGAAAAACTGTTTTTT. Translating it yields CASSLGQDATNEKLFF.

The chain joins TRBV7-2 to TRBJ1-1; D gene ambiguous. Per germline, CDR1 SGHTA and CDR2 FQGNSA. The CDR3 totals 14 residues. Between the trimmed V and J ends, which lost 6 bases and 5 bases, there was a span of 16 bases. In DNA form, the CDR3 reads TGTGCCAGCAGTACGCCCATCCTGGGGACTGAAGCTTTCTTT. This translates into CASSTPILGTEAFF. The full variable domain, in which reference TRBV7-2 and TRBJ1-1 provide the parts outside the CDR3, is GAGVSQSPSNKVTEKGKDVELRCDPISGHTALYWYRQSLGQGLEFLIYFQGNSAPDKSGLPSDRFSAERTGGSVSTLTIQRTQQEDSAVYLCASSTPILGTEAFFGQGTRLTVV.

The CDR3 region is CASSVGGFSGANVLTF. The CDR3 nucleotides are TGTGCCAGCAGCGTAGGAGGGTTCTCTGGGGCCAACGTCCTGACTTTC. The rearrangement links TRBV9 to TRBJ2-6, with TRBD2 as a possible D gene (5 bases). CDR3 length equals 16 residues. With 0 bases removed from V and 0 bases from J, the gap between germline ends came to 7 bases. The germline CDR1 and CDR2 sequences are SGDLS and YYNGEE.

The V and J genes are TRBV5-1 and TRBJ1-2; TRBD1 agrees at 10 bases. The CDR3 has 15 residues. Germline lookup yields CDR1 SGHRS and CDR2 YFSETQ. Trimming removed 0 bases from V and 4 bases from J; junction bases left unmatched: 3. DNA for the CDR3: TGCGCCAGCAGCTTGGCGACAGGGGGCGTCTATGGCTACACCTTC. Translating gives CASSLATGGVYGYTF.

The rearrangement links TRBV9 to TRBJ1-1; 9 bases line up with TRBD1. From germline, CDR1 is SGDLS and CDR2 YYNGEE. The CDR3 runs 17 residues. V trimming: 7 bases; J trimming: 1 base; junction bases outside the gene matches: 14. CDR3 DNA sequence: TGTGCCAGCGGCCCAGGGGGGACAGGGACAAAGAACACTGAAGCTTTCTTT. It codes for CASGPGGTGTKNTEAFF.

This chain connects TRBV11-1 to TRBJ2-5; a weak D match, TRBD1 (6 bases). This CDR3 is built from 12 residues. Trimming cost V 5 bases and J 7 bases, with 11 bases left between them. Germline-derived CDR1 and CDR2 are SGHAT and FQDESV (reference sequence). The CDR3 loop reads CASSPDRGTQYF. Here the CDR3 DNA reads TGTGCCAGCAGCCCGGACAGAGGGACCCAGTACTTC.

This clone showed up just a few times. The CDR3 sequence is CASSQTKGDLYEQYF. CDR3 nucleotides: TGCGCCAGCAGCCAAACGAAAGGGGACTTATACGAGCAGTACTTC. The chain couples TRBV4-1 to TRBJ2-7; D is possibly TRBD2 (6 bases). Trimming removed 2 bases at V and 4 bases at J, with 15 bases between. The CDR3 totals 15 residues. CDR1 MGHRA and CDR2 YSYEKL come from the germline V gene.

V is TRBV5-8 and J is TRBJ2-7, with 7 positions matching TRBD2. The V segment lost 4 bases and the J segment 6 bases; nucleotides outside the gene matches: 4. CDR3 length equals 12 residues. Germline loops: CDR1 SGHTS, CDR2 YDEGEE. The CDR3 DNA reads as TGTGCCAGCAGCCTGACGGGGGGCGAGCAGTACTTC. It encodes CASSLTGGEQYF.

This clone has just a few counts. This rearrangement joins TRBV4-2 to TRBJ2-7; the match to TRBD1 covers 8 bases. Germline values: CDR1 LGHNA, CDR2 YNFKEQ. V dropped 4 bases and J dropped 2; count of bases not matched to a gene: 4. This CDR3 has 14 amino acids. Here the CDR3 DNA reads TGTGCCAGCAGCCGGGCCAGGGGGCCCTACGAGCAGTACTTC. Protein: CASSRARGPYEQYF.

This clone was seen more than once but under ten times. This chain uses TRBV11-1 with TRBJ2-2; TRBD2 aligns across 11 bases. The CDR3 totals 16 residues. Germline trimming cut 3 bases from V and 1 base from J; bases unmatched to any gene: 1. The germline V gene has CDR1 SGHAT and CDR2 FQDESV (reference sequence). As DNA, the CDR3 is TGTGCCAGCAGCTTTGGACTAGCGGGGAACACCGGGGAGCTGTTTTTT. Translating gives CASSFGLAGNTGELFF.

The chain uses TRBV5-4 and TRBJ1-6, with D unclear. CDR3 length: 18 residues. The ends were cut back, 2 bases at V and 1 base at J, with 16 bases in the middle. CDR1 is SGHNT, CDR2 YYREEE, per germline (reference sequence). The chain's CDR3 is CASSFRSDSGSYNSPLHF. CDR3 in DNA: TGTGCCAGCAGCTTTAGGTCGGATTCGGGGTCCTATAATTCACCCCTCCACTTT.

This clone showed up just a few times. The chain recombines TRBV11-2 with TRBJ2-1; 8 bases match TRBD1. The V gene's germline CDR1 is SGHAT and CDR2 FQNNGV. The CDR3 is 16 amino acids. Trimming cost V 4 bases and J 5 bases; bases outside gene matches: 10. The CDR3 DNA reads as TGTGCCAGCAGCTCGGCCCTAGGGACAGGACACAATGAGCAGTTCTTC. Residues: CASSSALGTGHNEQFF.

The chain recombines TRBV28 with TRBJ1-2; 9 nucleotides align to TRBD1. V lost 6 bases to trimming and J lost 2 bases; unmatched junction nucleotides: 4. The length of the CDR3 is 14 residues. Germline V gene data show CDR1 as MDHEN and CDR2 as SYDVKM. CDR3 in amino acids: CASSPTGGNYGYTF. CDR3 in DNA: TGTGCCAGCAGCCCGACAGGGGGGAACTATGGCTACACCTTC.

This clone has a single count. J is TRBJ2-7 and V is TRBV19, with D tentatively TRBD1 (5 bases). From germline, CDR1 is LNHDA and CDR2 SQIVND (reference sequence). V lost 3 bases and J 4 bases, leaving 16 bases between the germline ends. This CDR3 is 15 amino acids long. CDR3 protein: CASSIPTRAGYEQYF. CDR3 in DNA: TGTGCCAGTAGTATTCCTACTCGAGCAGGGTACGAGCAGTACTTC.

The V gene is TRBV10-1, the J gene TRBJ2-3; D is ambiguous. The V and J ends lost 4 bases and 0 bases respectively, with 5 bases between them. Germline V CDR1 and CDR2: WNHNN, SYGVQD (reference sequence). The CDR3 runs to 13 residues. The CDR3 loop is CASSGGSTDTQYF. CDR3 nucleotide sequence: TGCGCCAGCAGTGGTGGAAGCACAGATACGCAGTATTTT.

V gene TRBV6-5 combines with J gene TRBJ2-5, with D perhaps TRBD1 or TRBD2 (5 bases each). Germline CDR1 MNHEY, CDR2 SVGAGI. This CDR3 has 14 residues. The V end lost 6 bases, the J end lost 5 bases, and 16 bases lay between the germline ends. The CDR3 sequence is CASRSQGRLETQYF. The CDR3 coding sequence is TGTGCCAGCAGATCCCAGGGACGCCTGGAGACCCAGTACTTC.

V gene TRBV18 combines with J gene TRBJ1-2, with TRBD1 matching 8 bases. The CDR3 sequence is 15 residues long. Germline-derived CDR1 and CDR2 are KGHSH and LQKENI. V gave up 6 bases and J gave up 5 bases; unmatched junction bases: 11. The chain's CDR3 is CASSPGLRQGYGYTF. The CDR3 nucleotides read TGTGCCAGCTCGCCCGGTCTGAGACAGGGGTATGGCTACACCTTC.

The rearrangement uses TRBV6-5 and TRBJ2-1, with 12 bases that match TRBD2. CDR1 MNHEY and CDR2 SVGAGI come from the germline V gene. With V trimmed by 6 bases and J by 5 bases, 2 bases remained unmatched. The CDR3 has 14 amino acids. CDR3 sequence reads: CASSWTSGNNEQFF. The CDR3 DNA reads TGTGCCAGCAGCTGGACTAGCGGGAACAATGAGCAGTTCTTC.

This chain uses TRBV5-6 with TRBJ2-2; 14 bases are a match to TRBD2. Germline CDR1 and CDR2: SGHDT and YYEEEE. The CDR3 has 18 residues. Germline trimming cut 1 base from V and 5 bases from J; bases unmatched to any gene: 7. The CDR3 DNA sequence: TGTGCCAGCAGCTTGTTTATCGGACTAGCGGGGGGAACCGGGGAGCTGTTTTTT. Translated, it gives CASSLFIGLAGGTGELFF.

The count of this clone is one. This chain connects TRBV15 to TRBJ2-1, with 8 bases matching TRBD2. The CDR3 consists of 17 residues. Unmatched junction bases numbered 10, after V lost 0 bases and J lost 6 bases. Germline V lookup: CDR1 LNHNV, CDR2 YYDKDF (reference sequence). The DNA of the CDR3 is TGTGCCACCAGCAGAGATTTGTGGGCGGGAGGAAGCAATGAGCAGTTCTTC. Protein sequence: CATSRDLWAGGSNEQFF.

By share of the sample, this clone is medium-sized. The chain employs TRBV27 and TRBJ2-1; D is possibly TRBD1 (6 bases). There are 14 residues in the CDR3. Trimming stripped 6 bases from V and 5 bases from J, with 14 bases between. Germline V gives CDR1 MNHEY, CDR2 SMNVEV (reference sequence). CDR3 DNA: TGTGCCAGCAGAACGGGACAATGGGACAATGAGCAGTTCTTC. Protein sequence: CASRTGQWDNEQFF.

A note on this clone: Other DNA sequences of this sample code for an identical CDR3. V gene TRBV25-1 combines with J gene TRBJ2-7, with D hard to call. Trimming took off 0 bases at V and 6 bases at J, with 12 bases between the two ends. CDR1 MGHDK and CDR2 SYGVNS come from the germline V gene. This CDR3 has 14 residues. In DNA form, the CDR3 reads TGTGCCAGCAGTGAATATAATGGCCACCCCGAGCAGTACTTC. It specifies CASSEYNGHPEQYF.

The chain uses TRBV28 and TRBJ2-7, with D unresolved. Germline V gene sequence: CDR1 MDHEN, CDR2 SYDVKM. V was trimmed by 6 bases and J by 6 bases, leaving 15 bases between them. The CDR3 is 13 residues long. The CDR3: CASSRPPLREQYF. Here the CDR3 DNA reads TGTGCCAGCAGCCGACCCCCTCTTCGCGAGCAGTACTTC. Based on the CDR3 plus reference TRBV28 and TRBJ2-7, the full variable domain is DVKVTQSSRYLVKRTGEKVFLECVQDMDHENMFWYRQDPGLGLRLIYFSYDVKMKEKGDIPEGYSVSREKKERFSLILESASTNQTSMYLCASSRPPLREQYFGPGTRLTVT.

This chain joins TRBV6-5 and TRBJ2-7, with D hard to call. CDR3 length: 13 amino acids. Germline V gene sequence: CDR1 MNHEY, CDR2 SVGAGI. V was trimmed by 5 bases and J by 6 bases, leaving 14 bases between them. This chain's CDR3 is CASSPSRSFEQYF. The CDR3, as DNA: TGTGCCAGCAGTCCCAGTCGGTCGTTCGAGCAGTACTTC.